The 9 T cell receptor beta chains in this list originate from one sample, sequenced in a study of shared clonotypes between healthy human individuals. Clones were sequenced by immunoSEQ multiplex PCR, and TCRdb holds only the in-frame ones, with some missing. The repertoire holds 780,000 or so clones, over 60% seen once, with approximately 1.7% in the top ten. The sample comprised memory CD4+ T cells sorted from blood. Documented subset: CD45RA-negative fraction. The receptors were sampled from a woman aged 30 to 39 in good health.

V is TRBV11-2 and J is TRBJ2-3; no clear D gene. Germline V gene sequence: CDR1 SGHAT, CDR2 FQNNGV. The CDR3 covers 18 residues. The V gene lost 2 bases and the J gene lost 2 bases, with 20 bases spanning the gap. The CDR3 reads CASSLIVSRQDPTDTQYF. The CDR3 nucleotides read TGTGCCAGCAGCTTAATAGTATCGCGGCAGGACCCCACAGATACGCAGTATTTT.

The chain employs TRBV7-2 and TRBJ1-1; tentatively, D is TRBD1 (5 bases). The V gene's germline CDR1 is SGHTA and CDR2 FQGNSA. The ends were cut back, 5 bases at V and 8 bases at J, with 12 bases in the middle. The CDR3 runs 12 residues. CDR3 region: CASSTGTQEAFF. The CDR3 bases are TGTGCCAGCAGCACCGGGACCCAAGAAGCTTTCTTT.

The J gene is TRBJ2-7, the V gene TRBV19, with a tentative D call TRBD2 (6 bases). The germline gives CDR1 LNHDA, CDR2 SQIVND (reference sequence). The CDR3 is made up of 13 amino acids. Trimming pared 7 bases from V and 5 bases from J, leaving 15 bases between. The CDR3 region is CASNLRDGHEQYF. CDR3 nucleotide sequence: TGTGCCAGTAACCTGCGGGACGGGCACGAGCAGTACTTC.

This sequence joins TRBV13 and TRBJ1-2, with no clear D. V was trimmed by 6 bases and J by 6 bases, leaving 20 bases between them. Germline V gives CDR1 PRHDT, CDR2 FYEKMQ (reference sequence). The length of the CDR3 is 15 residues. The CDR3 nucleotides are TGTGCCAGCAGAAGGTCAGGCGTCTTCGCGGATGGCTACACCTTC. It specifies CASRRSGVFADGYTF.

The table lists this clone with a few counts. This sequence joins TRBV10-3 and TRBJ1-2, with D unresolved. V was pared by 2 bases and J by 6 bases, with 13 bases between. CDR3 size: 14 residues. CDR1 and CDR2 from the germline V gene are ENHRY and SYGVKD. For the CDR3, the DNA is TGTGCCATCAGTGAGGCCGGATCCGGCGATGGCTACACCTTC. Translation: CAISEAGSGDGYTF.

As concerns this clone: The same CDR3 can be traced to other DNA sequences in this sample. The rearrangement uses TRBV2 and TRBJ1-5, with 7 bases aligning to TRBD1. Germline V gives CDR1 SNHLY, CDR2 FYNNEI. This CDR3 has 14 amino acids. The V and J ends lost 2 bases and 2 bases, in that order; junction bases with no gene match: 0. The CDR3 DNA reads as TGTGCCAGCAGTGAACAGGGGGGCAATCAGCCCCAGCATTTT. Its translation is CASSEQGGNQPQHF.

This sequence joins TRBV11-2 and TRBJ1-2; D not resolved. The V end lost 5 bases, the J end lost 0 bases, and 13 bases lay between the germline ends. This CDR3 is built from 15 residues. Germline-derived CDR1 and CDR2 are SGHAT and FQNNGV. The CDR3 here is CASSPPGRANYGYTF. The CDR3 nucleotides are TGTGCCAGCAGCCCGCCAGGCAGAGCTAACTATGGCTACACCTTC. The full variable domain, its missing parts supplied by reference TRBV11-2 and TRBJ1-2, is EAGVAQSPRYKIIEKRQSVAFWCNPISGHATLYWYQQILGQGPKLLIQFQNNGVVDDSQLPKDRFSAERLKGVDSTLKIQPAKLEDSAVYLCASSPPGRANYGYTFGSGTRLTVV.

The chain couples TRBV10-3 to TRBJ2-7, with TRBD2 matching 10 bases. The germline CDR1 and CDR2 sequences are ENHRY and SYGVKD. The CDR3 has 14 amino acids. V lost 4 bases, J lost 2 bases, and 2 bases stayed unmatched. CDR3 loop: CAISGGTSAYEQYF. The CDR3 DNA reads as TGTGCCATCAGTGGTGGGACTAGCGCCTACGAGCAGTACTTC.

As to this clone: This CDR3 is also generated by other DNA sequences in the sample. J is TRBJ2-5 and V is TRBV29-1, with 8 bases identical to TRBD2. Germline loops: CDR1 SQVTM, CDR2 ANQGSEA. J lost 2 bases, V lost 4 bases, and 6 bases had no gene match. This CDR3 region has 14 residues. This CDR3 reads CSVGVAGLQETQYF. CDR3 sequence (DNA): TGCAGCGTTGGGGTAGCGGGGTTGCAAGAGACCCAGTACTTC.